Shown below are 17 T cell receptor beta chains from a single sample sequenced in a study of monozygotic twins with inflammatory bowel disease. For each CDR3 protein, TCRdb gives one entry from its re-call of the 5' RACE reads, without DNA. This sample's table has 350,000 to 400,000 distinct CDR3 sequences. Sequenced material: blood. Source of these receptors: a human donor with ulcerative colitis or Crohn's disease, or a healthy co-twin of an affected twin (not recorded which).

The rearrangement uses TRBV4-2 and TRBJ2-2; with no DNA, the TCRdb D assignment of TRBD1 cannot be verified. CDR3 size: 15 residues. The germline gives CDR1 LGHNA, CDR2 YNFKEQ. CDR3 region: CASSQADRVPGELFF.

This chain joins TRBV7-2 and TRBJ2-7. The CDR3 sequence is 14 residues long. The germline V gene has CDR1 SGHTA and CDR2 FQGNSA. CDR3 region: CASSLAAGPREQYF.

This chain joins TRBV28 and TRBJ2-1; TCRdb names TRBD1, which stays unverified in the absence of DNA. Germline V gives CDR1 MDHEN, CDR2 SYDVKM. This CDR3 has 14 residues. The chain's CDR3 is CATYVGGAGYEQFF. Filled out from reference TRBV28 and TRBJ2-1, the complete variable domain reads DVKVTQSSRYLVKRTGEKVFLECVQDMDHENMFWYRQDPGLGLRLIYFSYDVKMKEKGDIPEGYSVSREKKERFSLILESASTNQTSMYLCATYVGGAGYEQFFGPGTRLTVL.

This chain uses TRBV4-2 with TRBJ1-6; absent DNA, TCRdb's TRBD1 call cannot be checked. The CDR3 spans 20 residues. Germline V CDR1 and CDR2: LGHNA, YNFKEQ. CDR3 amino acids: CASSQLVWGQDSSYNSPLHF.

The V and J genes are TRBV7-3 and TRBJ2-7; TCRdb indicates TRBD2, and absent DNA this call remains unverified. CDR1 SGHTA and CDR2 FQGTGA come from the germline V gene. This CDR3 comprises 15 residues. The CDR3 loop reads CASSPRLAGYREQYF.

This chain connects TRBV6-2 or TRBV6-3 to TRBJ1-5; there is no DNA to check the TCRdb D call of TRBD1. The CDR3 covers 14 residues. Germline CDR1 MNHEY, CDR2 SVGEGT. CDR3 sequence reads: CASSYWGVNQPQHF.

CDR3 protein: CASSVLSDSSYEQYF. The J gene is TRBJ2-7, the V gene TRBV9. The CDR3 totals 15 residues. Per the germline V gene, CDR1 is SGDLS and CDR2 is YYNGEE.

The chain uses TRBV20-1 and TRBJ2-3; no DNA is available, so the TRBD1 call from TCRdb remains unchecked. Germline CDR1 is DFQATT and CDR2 is SNEGSKA (reference sequence). CDR3 length equals 14 residues. The CDR3 region is CSARDVGGTDTQYF.

The chain links TRBV4-2 to TRBJ2-6; lacking DNA, the TRBD1 call made by TCRdb goes unchecked. The CDR3 sequence is 14 residues long. Looked up from germline, CDR1 is LGHNA and CDR2 is YNFKEQ. This CDR3 is CATKDRDGANVLTF.

J is TRBJ1-6 and V is TRBV5-6. This CDR3 is built from 17 residues. CDR1 and CDR2 from the germline V gene are SGHDT and YYEEEE. The CDR3 loop reads CASSFFGGGSYNSPLHF.

This chain uses TRBV28 with TRBJ2-3. In germline, CDR1 is MDHEN, CDR2 SYDVKM. This CDR3 contains 16 residues. The CDR3 sequence: CASSLLETTNTDTQYF.

The V gene is TRBV29-1, the J gene TRBJ1-1. The germline V gene has CDR1 SQVTM and CDR2 ANQGSEA. The CDR3 length is 11 residues. The chain's CDR3 is CSVEVAAGAFF.

V is TRBV5-1 and J is TRBJ2-7; TCRdb picks TRBD1, but there is no DNA to check that call. Germline CDR1 and CDR2: SGHRS and YFSETQ. CDR3 length equals 13 residues. The CDR3 is CASSFRDNYEQYF.

V usage is TRBV5-1 and J usage is TRBJ2-7; TCRdb's D call of TRBD1 is untestable without DNA. The CDR3 covers 15 residues. Germline V lookup: CDR1 SGHRS, CDR2 YFSETQ. The CDR3 loop reads CASSPGQGTSYEQYF.

The CDR3 reads CASRRGTSDSPLHF. This rearrangement joins TRBV25-1 to TRBJ1-6. The CDR3 contains 14 residues. CDR1 is MGHDK and CDR2 is SYGVNS in the germline V gene. Together with reference TRBV25-1 and TRBJ1-6, the CDR3 gives the full variable domain: EADIYQTPRYLVIGTGKKITLECSQTMGHDKMYWYQQDPGMELHLIHYSYGVNSTEKGDLSSESTVSRIRTEHFPLTLESARPSHTSQYLCASRRGTSDSPLHFGNGTRLTVT.

V and J are TRBV7-2 and TRBJ2-3. Germline assignment: CDR1 SGHTA and CDR2 FQGNSA. CDR3 length equals 14 residues. CDR3 sequence: CASRYRTSTDTQYF.

This rearrangement joins TRBV16 to TRBJ2-7. In germline, CDR1 is KGHSY, CDR2 FQNENV. The CDR3 loop spans 14 amino acids. The CDR3 loop reads CASSRLGSSYEQYF. The full variable domain, in which reference TRBV16 and TRBJ2-7 provide the parts outside the CDR3, is GEEVAQTPKHLVRGEGQKAKLYCAPIKGHSYVFWYQQVLKNEFKFLISFQNENVFDETGMPKERFSAKCLPNSPCSLEIQATKLEDSAVYFCASSRLGSSYEQYFGPGTRLTVT.